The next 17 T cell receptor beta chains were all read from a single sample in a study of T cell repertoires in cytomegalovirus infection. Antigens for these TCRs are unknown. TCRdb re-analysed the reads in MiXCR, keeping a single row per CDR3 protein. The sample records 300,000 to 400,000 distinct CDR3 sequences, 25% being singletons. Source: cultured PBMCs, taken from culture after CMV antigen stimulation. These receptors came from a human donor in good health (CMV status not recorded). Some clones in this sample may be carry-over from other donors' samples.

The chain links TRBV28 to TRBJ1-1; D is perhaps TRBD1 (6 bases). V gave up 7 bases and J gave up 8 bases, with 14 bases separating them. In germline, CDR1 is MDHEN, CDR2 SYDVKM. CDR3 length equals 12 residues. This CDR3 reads CASTLDSQEAFF. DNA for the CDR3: TGTGCCAGCACCCTGGACAGCCAAGAAGCTTTCTTT.

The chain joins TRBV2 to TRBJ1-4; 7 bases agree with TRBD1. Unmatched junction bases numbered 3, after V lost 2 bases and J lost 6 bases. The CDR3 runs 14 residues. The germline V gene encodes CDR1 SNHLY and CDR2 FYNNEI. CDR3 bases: TGTGCCAGCAGTGAACAGGGGGGACATGAAAAACTGTTTTTT. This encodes CASSEQGGHEKLFF.

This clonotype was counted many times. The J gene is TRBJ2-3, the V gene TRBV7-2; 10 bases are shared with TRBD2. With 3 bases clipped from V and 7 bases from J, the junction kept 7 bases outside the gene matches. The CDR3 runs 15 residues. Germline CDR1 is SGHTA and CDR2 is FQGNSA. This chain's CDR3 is CASSLASGSWNTQYF. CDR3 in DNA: TGTGCCAGCAGCTTGGCTAGCGGGAGTTGGAATACGCAGTATTTT.

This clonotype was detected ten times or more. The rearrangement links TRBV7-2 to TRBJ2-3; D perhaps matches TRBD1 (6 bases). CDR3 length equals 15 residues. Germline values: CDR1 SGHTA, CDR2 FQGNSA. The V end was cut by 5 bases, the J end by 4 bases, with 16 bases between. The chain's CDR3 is CASSVRGMSSDTQYF. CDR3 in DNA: TGTGCCAGCAGCGTCAGGGGTATGAGTTCAGATACGCAGTATTTT.

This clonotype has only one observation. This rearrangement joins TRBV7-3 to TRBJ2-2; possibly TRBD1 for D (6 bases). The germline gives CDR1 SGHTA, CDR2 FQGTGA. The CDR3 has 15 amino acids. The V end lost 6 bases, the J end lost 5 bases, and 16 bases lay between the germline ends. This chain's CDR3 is CASRRRQVATGELFF. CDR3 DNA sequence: TGTGCCAGCAGGCGACGACAGGTAGCAACCGGGGAGCTGTTTTTT.

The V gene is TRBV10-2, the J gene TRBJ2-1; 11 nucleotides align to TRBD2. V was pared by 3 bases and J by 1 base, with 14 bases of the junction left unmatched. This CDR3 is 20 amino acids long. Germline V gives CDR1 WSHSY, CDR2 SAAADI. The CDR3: CASSDGTTFRTSGSYNEQFF. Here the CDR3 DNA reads TGCGCCAGCAGTGATGGGACGACCTTCCGGACTAGCGGGTCCTACAATGAGCAGTTCTTC.

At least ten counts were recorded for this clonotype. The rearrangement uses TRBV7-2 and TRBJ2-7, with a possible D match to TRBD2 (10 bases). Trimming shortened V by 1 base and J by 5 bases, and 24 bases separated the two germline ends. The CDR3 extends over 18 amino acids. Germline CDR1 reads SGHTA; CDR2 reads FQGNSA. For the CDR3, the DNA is TGTGCCAGCAGCTTAGGGACAGGGGCCAGCGGGAGGGCCAACGAGCAGTACTTC. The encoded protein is CASSLGTGASGRANEQYF.

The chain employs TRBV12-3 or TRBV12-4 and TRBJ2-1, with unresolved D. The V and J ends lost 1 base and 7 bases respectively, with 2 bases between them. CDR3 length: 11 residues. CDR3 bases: TGTGCCAGCAGTTTAGAAAATGAGCAGTTCTTC. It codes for CASSLENEQFF.

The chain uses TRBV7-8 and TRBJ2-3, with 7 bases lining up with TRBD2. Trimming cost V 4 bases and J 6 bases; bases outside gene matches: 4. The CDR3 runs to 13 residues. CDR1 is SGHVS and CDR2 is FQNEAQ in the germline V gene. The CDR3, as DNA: TGTGCCAGCAGCTCGCTACTAGCGGATACGCAGTATTTT. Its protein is CASSSLLADTQYF. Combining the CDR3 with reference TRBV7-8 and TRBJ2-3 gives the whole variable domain GAGVSQSPRYKVAKRGQDVALRCDPISGHVSLFWYQQALGQGPEFLTYFQNEAQLDKSGLPSDRFFAERPEGSVSTLKIQRTQQEDSAVYLCASSSLLADTQYFGPGTRLTVL.

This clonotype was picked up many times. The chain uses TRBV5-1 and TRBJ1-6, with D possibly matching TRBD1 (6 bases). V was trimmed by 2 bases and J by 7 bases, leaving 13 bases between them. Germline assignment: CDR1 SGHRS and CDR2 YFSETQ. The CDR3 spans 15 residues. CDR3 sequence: CASSLGPTGNSPLHF. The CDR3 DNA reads TGCGCCAGCAGCTTAGGCCCCACAGGGAATTCACCCCTCCACTTT.

The CDR3 loop is CASSHPYGYTF. DNA of the CDR3: TGTGCCAGCAGCCATCCCTATGGCTACACCTTC. The V gene is TRBV6-2 or TRBV6-3, the J gene TRBJ1-2; D ambiguous. Trimming took 6 bases from V and 4 from J, leaving 6 bases between them. CDR1 and CDR2 from the germline V gene are MNHEY and SVGEGT. CDR3 length: 11 amino acids.

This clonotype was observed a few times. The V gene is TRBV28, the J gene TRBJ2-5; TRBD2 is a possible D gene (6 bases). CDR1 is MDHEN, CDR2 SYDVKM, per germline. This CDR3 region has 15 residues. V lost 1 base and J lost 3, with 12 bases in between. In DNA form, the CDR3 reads TGTGCCAGCAGTTTATTGGGGGGAACCAAAGAGACCCAGTACTTC. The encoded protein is CASSLLGGTKETQYF.

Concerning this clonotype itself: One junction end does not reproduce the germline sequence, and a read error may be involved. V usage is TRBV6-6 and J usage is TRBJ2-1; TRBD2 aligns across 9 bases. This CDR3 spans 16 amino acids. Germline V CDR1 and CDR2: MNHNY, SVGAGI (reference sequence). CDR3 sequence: CTSSYLRTSEYNEQFF. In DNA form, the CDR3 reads TGTACCAGCAGCTACCTTCGGACTAGCGAATACAATGAGCAGTTCTTC.

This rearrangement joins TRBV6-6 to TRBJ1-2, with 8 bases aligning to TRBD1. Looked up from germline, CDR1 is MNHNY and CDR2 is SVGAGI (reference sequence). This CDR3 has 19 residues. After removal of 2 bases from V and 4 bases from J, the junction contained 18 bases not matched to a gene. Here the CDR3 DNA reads TGTGCCAGCAGTTACCAGGACACAGGGGGGAGCACCTTATCCTATGGCTACACCTTC. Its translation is CASSYQDTGGSTLSYGYTF.

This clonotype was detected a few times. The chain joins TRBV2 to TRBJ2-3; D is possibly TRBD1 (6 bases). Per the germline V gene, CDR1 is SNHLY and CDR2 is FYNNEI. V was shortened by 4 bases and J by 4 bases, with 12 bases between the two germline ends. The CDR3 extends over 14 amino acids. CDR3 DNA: TGTGCCAGCAGTGGTCAGGGGAACGCAGATACGCAGTATTTT. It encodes CASSGQGNADTQYF.

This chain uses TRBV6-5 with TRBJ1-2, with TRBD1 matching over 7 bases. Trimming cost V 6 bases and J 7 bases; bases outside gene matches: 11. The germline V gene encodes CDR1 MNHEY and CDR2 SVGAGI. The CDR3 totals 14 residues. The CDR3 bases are TGTGCCAGCAGATCCGCTGACAGGGTTGGTGGCTACACCTTC. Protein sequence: CASRSADRVGGYTF.

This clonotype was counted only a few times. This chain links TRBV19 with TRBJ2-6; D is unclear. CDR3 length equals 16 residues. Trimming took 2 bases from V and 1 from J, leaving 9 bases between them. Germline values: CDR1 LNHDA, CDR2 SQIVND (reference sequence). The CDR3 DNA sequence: TGTGCCAGTAGTATACAGGTGGGGTCTGGGGCCAACGTCCTGACTTTC. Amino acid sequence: CASSIQVGSGANVLTF. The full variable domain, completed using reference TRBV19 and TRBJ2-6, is DGGITQSPKYLFRKEGQNVTLSCEQNLNHDAMYWYRQDPGQGLRLIYYSQIVNDFQKGDIAEGYSVSREKKESFPLTVTSAQKNPTAFYLCASSIQVGSGANVLTFGAGSRLTVL.